A selection of T cell receptor beta chains follows, all from one sample in a study of shared clonotypes between healthy human individuals. Sequencing used immunoSEQ multiplex PCR; TCRdb keeps in-frame clones, though not all of them. The table lists fewer than 700,000 clones, roughly 72% of them singletons. The sequenced material came from PBMCs. The receptors here all came from a woman aged 40 to 50 in good health. Some clones in this sample may be carry-over from other donors' samples. Each CDR3 is given with its conserved first and last residue. The D gene is left open where the match is weak. Only some rows state a clone size, as once, few, many or a class for expanded clones.

CDR3 DNA,CDR3 protein,D gene,V gene,J gene,clone size
TGCGCCAGCAGCTTGGTGCGGACAGGGAGCAACGAGCAGTACTTC,CASSLVRTGSNEQYF,TRBD1,TRBV5-1,TRBJ2-7,-
TGTGCCAGCAGCTTAGCTCCTCAGGGGAACCGGAAAGGGAACACTGAAGCTTTCTTT,CASSLAPQGNRKGNTEAFF,-,TRBV7-2,TRBJ1-1,-
TGTGCCAGCTCGGATACTAGCGGGAGGGCCTACGAGCAGTACTTC,CASSDTSGRAYEQYF,TRBD2,TRBV18,TRBJ2-7,-
TGTGCCAGCAGCTTAGGGCAAACGGAGTACTTC,CASSLGQTEYF,-,TRBV7-9,TRBJ2-4,-
TGCGCCAGCAGCACCGGGACTAGCAGAGACAATGAGCAGTTCTTC,CASSTGTSRDNEQFF,TRBD2,TRBV5-1,TRBJ2-1,-
TGCGCCAGCAGCATCCGACTGGAGGGGGGCACTGAAGCTTTCTTT,CASSIRLEGGTEAFF,-,TRBV5-1,TRBJ1-1,-
TGTGCCAGCAGTTCGGACCCCCGATACAATGAGCAGTTCTTC,CASSSDPRYNEQFF,-,TRBV6-5,TRBJ2-1,-
TGTGCCTGGGCCCGGCGGGGTGGTGAGCAGTTCTTC,CAWARRGGEQFF,-,TRBV30,TRBJ2-1,-
TGTGCCAGTGCGGGACTAGCGGGACCCTACGAGCAGTACTTC,CASAGLAGPYEQYF,TRBD2,TRBV19,TRBJ2-7,-
TGCAGCGTTGTAGCCAGAACCGAGCAGTACTTC,CSVVARTEQYF,-,TRBV29-1,TRBJ2-7,few
TGTGCCAGCAGTTCACTAGGAATGGGGGAGACCCAGTACTTC,CASSSLGMGETQYF,-,TRBV28,TRBJ2-5,-
TGTGCCAGCAGCCGCCTCGGACTAGCCCTCTACGAGCAGTACTTC,CASSRLGLALYEQYF,TRBD2,TRBV28,TRBJ2-7,-
TGCAGCGACCTAGACAGGGGGAAGGTAGGAGATACGCAGTATTTT,CSDLDRGKVGDTQYF,TRBD1,TRBV29-1,TRBJ2-3,few
TGTGCCTGGAGGGCGACGGGACTAGCGGGAAACAATGAGCAGTTCTTC,CAWRATGLAGNNEQFF,TRBD2,TRBV30,TRBJ2-1,-
TGTGCCAGCAGCTTCGGCCCACAGGCCGGCTACGAGCAGTACTTC,CASSFGPQAGYEQYF,-,TRBV7-8,TRBJ2-7,-
TGTGCCAGCTCACTAACCCGGGGTAGGGGTTACGAGCAGTACTTC,CASSLTRGRGYEQYF,-,TRBV18,TRBJ2-7,-
TGTGCCAGCAGCTTATCCACTGAAGCTTTCTTT,CASSLSTEAFF,-,TRBV5-6,TRBJ1-1,-
TGTGCCAGCCAGGGGGCAGGGGCTAACTATGGCTACACCTTC,CASQGAGANYGYTF,TRBD1,TRBV27,TRBJ1-2,few
TGTGCCAGCAGCGAGAGCGGGAGGGTCCACAATGAGCAGTTCTTC,CASSESGRVHNEQFF,TRBD2,TRBV5-4,TRBJ2-1,-
TGTGCCAGCAGTTTACCCGGGCAGCCCCAACATTTT,CASSLPGQPQHF,-,TRBV28,TRBJ1-5,-
TGTGCCAGCACCGAGGGACAGGCCTATGGCTACACCTTC,CASTEGQAYGYTF,TRBD1,TRBV2,TRBJ1-2,-
TGTGCCTGGAGTGTACGGCAGCGGGGGACTGAAGCTTTCTTT,CAWSVRQRGTEAFF,-,TRBV30,TRBJ1-1,-
TGTGCCAGCAGCTTAGACGTTCCGCCAGATACGCAGTATTTT,CASSLDVPPDTQYF,-,TRBV7-2,TRBJ2-3,-
TGTGCTTCAGGGTTGGAGAACACCGGGGAGCTGTTTTTT,CASGLENTGELFF,-,TRBV2,TRBJ2-2,many
TGCGCCAGCAGCCAAGATTCCGCAGGTTTTAACGGCTACACCTTC,CASSQDSAGFNGYTF,-,TRBV4-3,TRBJ1-2,-
TGTGCCAGCAGCCAAGATAGCACTCAGCAACAGCCCCAGCATTTT,CASSQDSTQQQPQHF,-,TRBV4-2,TRBJ1-5,-
TGTGCCAGCTCACCGGGGGGTGAAGAGACCCAGTACTTC,CASSPGGEETQYF,-,TRBV18,TRBJ2-5,-
TGCGCCAGCAGTCAAAGCAGGGAGGGCCTACTCACCTACGAGCAGTACTTC,CASSQSREGLLTYEQYF,TRBD2,TRBV23-1,TRBJ2-7,-
TGTGCCAGCAGTCCCCGGGACGAAGAGACCCAGTACTTC,CASSPRDEETQYF,-,TRBV27,TRBJ2-5,many
TGTGCCAGCACCGGGACAAATTACGAGCAGTACTTC,CASTGTNYEQYF,-,TRBV6-5,TRBJ2-7,-
TGTGCCAGCAGTTACGACAGGGGAAGCAATCAGCCCCAGCATTTT,CASSYDRGSNQPQHF,TRBD1,TRBV6-6,TRBJ1-5,-
TGTGCCAGCAGTCGGCTACAGGGAATGGAGACCCAGTACTTC,CASSRLQGMETQYF,-,TRBV14,TRBJ2-5,once
TGTGCCAGCAGGGCGGGGATAACTGAAGCTTTCTTT,CASRAGITEAFF,-,TRBV28,TRBJ1-1,-
TGTGCCAGCTCATCACAGGGGCTGGATGGCTACACCTTC,CASSSQGLDGYTF,TRBD1,TRBV18,TRBJ1-2,-
TGTGCCAGCAGTCCCAGGCGTGGCACTGAAGCTTTCTTT,CASSPRRGTEAFF,-,TRBV6-4,TRBJ1-1,-
TGTGCCAGCAGCTTGGGAACATCGGGGGGGACCCAGTACTTC,CASSLGTSGGTQYF,TRBD2,TRBV5-4,TRBJ2-5,-
TGTGCCAGCTCACCACTCTCTATCGGCAGGGGTAACTCCTACGAGCAGTACTTC,CASSPLSIGRGNSYEQYF,-,TRBV18,TRBJ2-7,few
TGTGCCAGCAGCCGGGGGGTAGGCGAGACCCAGTACTTC,CASSRGVGETQYF,-,TRBV4-2,TRBJ2-5,-
TGTGCCAGCAGACCAAGCGGAACCTACGAGCAGTACTTC,CASRPSGTYEQYF,-,TRBV27,TRBJ2-7,-
TGTGCCAGCAGCTTAGATGGGACAGACACCGGGGAGCTGTTTTTT,CASSLDGTDTGELFF,TRBD1,TRBV7-7,TRBJ2-2,-
TGTGCCAGCAGTGAAGGGGTTGACAGAGAAGCTTTCTTT,CASSEGVDREAFF,-,TRBV2,TRBJ1-1,few
TGTGCCAGCAGCTTTAGATTAAGAGAAAAACTGTTTTTT,CASSFRLREKLFF,-,TRBV28,TRBJ1-4,-
TGCGCCAGCAGTCCCACAACGGGACAGGGATCCTACGAGCAGTACTTC,CASSPTTGQGSYEQYF,TRBD1,TRBV10-1,TRBJ2-7,-
TGTGCCTGGACTGGGAGCGGGAGGGCCGTAGATACGCAGTATTTT,CAWTGSGRAVDTQYF,TRBD2,TRBV30,TRBJ2-3,-
TGTGCGTCGTGGAGTGCGGGAAACACCATATATTTT,CASWSAGNTIYF,-,TRBV28,TRBJ1-3,-
TGCGCCAGCAGCTTGGTTTCTAGGGCAGATACGCAGTATTTT,CASSLVSRADTQYF,-,TRBV5-1,TRBJ2-3,-
TGTGCCACCAGCAGAGGGGGGCAGCAGGATACGCAGTATTTT,CATSRGGQQDTQYF,-,TRBV15,TRBJ2-3,-
TGTGCCAGCAGTGAAGACAGGGAAGCTAACTATGGCTACACCTTC,CASSEDREANYGYTF,-,TRBV6-1,TRBJ1-2,once
TGCGCCAGCACCGCGCGGAGGGCGAGCTACAATGAGCAGTTCTTC,CASTARRASYNEQFF,-,TRBV10-2,TRBJ2-1,-
TGTGCCAGCAGGACTAGCGGAAACAATGAGCAGTTCTTC,CASRTSGNNEQFF,TRBD2,TRBV7-2,TRBJ2-1,-
TGTGCCACCCTGCCTAGCAGCACCGGGGAGCTGTTTTTT,CATLPSSTGELFF,-,TRBV25-1,TRBJ2-2,-
TGCAGCGTTGAACGAGGGGCTGAAGCTTTCTTT,CSVERGAEAFF,-,TRBV29-1,TRBJ1-1,-
TGTGCCTGGAAGAGAGTAGCGGCCGGGGAGCTGTTTTTT,CAWKRVAAGELFF,-,TRBV30,TRBJ2-2,-
TGTGCCAGCAGCCACCTTAGAAGCGGGAGGCTTGTCCGGGGTAATGAGCAGTTCTTC,CASSHLRSGRLVRGNEQFF,TRBD2,TRBV11-2,TRBJ2-1,once
TGTGCCAGCAGTGTGACAGTCTACTATGGCTACACCTTC,CASSVTVYYGYTF,-,TRBV27,TRBJ1-2,few
TGTGCCAGCAGTTGGGAAGTCCATCAGCCCCAGCATTTT,CASSWEVHQPQHF,-,TRBV6-1,TRBJ1-5,-
TGTGCCAGCATTGGGGGGGACTCCACCTACAATGAGCAGTTCTTC,CASIGGDSTYNEQFF,TRBD2,TRBV2,TRBJ2-1,-
TGTGCCAGTAGTACGTCCCGGGACAGGGAATCCCTTTATGGCTACACCTTC,CASSTSRDRESLYGYTF,TRBD1,TRBV19,TRBJ1-2,-
TGTGCCAGCAGCGTAGGGACTAGCGGATTCTACAATGAGCAGTTCTTC,CASSVGTSGFYNEQFF,TRBD2,TRBV9,TRBJ2-1,-